This T cell receptor beta chain originates from a study of cytomegalovirus exposure and HLA in healthy donors. Study summary: Roughly 85 million unique TCRs from HLA-typed donors were held in an early release of data.

The PCR was carried out with 60 Vbeta primers and 13 Jbeta primers. Repertoires were generated with immunoSEQ multiplex PCR, while TCRdb's copy carries only in-frame clones and drops some. The sample lists some 100,000 clones, approximately 70% occurring once. The germline CDR1 and CDR2 sequences are SGHTA and FQGNSA. The CDR3 is 19 residues long. V trimming: 0 bases; J trimming: 1 base; junction bases outside the gene matches: 7. This chain connects TRBV7-2 to TRBJ2-5; 14 bases match TRBD2. Sequencing was performed on PBMCs. This receptor was identified in a middle-aged man in good health and CMV-seronegative. The CDR3: CASSLALRLAGGLQETQYF. The CDR3 DNA reads as TGTGCCAGCAGCTTAGCGCTGAGACTAGCGGGGGGGCTCCAAGAGACCCAGTACTTC.